These 29 T cell receptor beta chains came from one sample sequenced in a study of blood T cell repertoires in COVID-19 (dated by TCRdb to about 2020). The library was generated by the immunoSEQ multiplex PCR assay. TCRdb took this table from immuneACCESS and kept in-frame rearrangements with V and J called. Such tables lack part of the clones; where checked against another copy, unresolved V genes explain under half of the gap, and the rest is unexplained. The table for this sample lists nearly 110,000 clones; less than 85% of them were counted only once. The ten largest account for more than 13% of the sample. Sequencing was carried out using peripheral blood. These receptor sequences come from an older woman with acute or convalescent COVID-19.

The chain has TRBV5-1 and TRBJ2-5, with 8 bases aligning to TRBD2. This CDR3 has 16 residues. CDR1 and CDR2 from the germline V gene are SGHRS and YFSETQ. J gave up 5 bases and V 2 bases, and 11 bases lay outside the gene matches. The CDR3 here is CASSFLSGGEFETQYF. The CDR3 DNA reads TGCGCCAGCAGCTTCCTAAGCGGGGGAGAATTTGAGACCCAGTACTTC.

The CDR3 reads CAISERQGGEEQYF. The CDR3 region has the DNA TGTGCCATCAGTGAACGGCAGGGGGGTGAGGAGCAGTACTTC. The chain is built from TRBV10-3 and TRBJ2-7, with a tentative D call TRBD1 (7 bases). V lost 3 bases and J lost 7, with 16 bases in between. The germline CDR1 and CDR2 sequences are ENHRY and SYGVKD. The CDR3 is 14 residues long.

J is TRBJ2-3 and V is TRBV10-3; TRBD2 agrees at 9 bases. This CDR3 spans 14 amino acids. Losses at the gene ends were 6 bases for V and 2 bases for J; bases not matched to a gene: 3. CDR1 ENHRY and CDR2 SYGVKD come from the germline V gene. CDR3 amino acids: CAISGTSHTDTQYF. The CDR3 nucleotides read TGTGCCATCAGCGGGACTAGCCACACAGATACGCAGTATTTT.

In this sample, this clone turned up a few times. This sequence joins TRBV4-1 and TRBJ1-5; D remains ambiguous. The V and J ends lost 0 bases and 0 bases respectively, with 9 bases between them. Per the germline V gene, CDR1 is MGHRA and CDR2 is YSYEKL. This CDR3 spans 16 amino acids. In DNA, the CDR3 is TGCGCCAGCAGCCAAGATCTCCTCTATAGCAATCAGCCCCAGCATTTT. This sequence encodes CASSQDLLYSNQPQHF.

The chain recombines TRBV5-1 with TRBJ1-6; TRBD1 is a possible D gene (6 bases). The germline V gene has CDR1 SGHRS and CDR2 YFSETQ. The V and J ends lost 0 bases and 9 bases respectively, with 16 bases between them. The CDR3 is 16 amino acids. CDR3 amino acids: CASSLALTGQGSPLHF. DNA of the CDR3: TGCGCCAGCAGCTTGGCCCTCACAGGGCAAGGTTCACCCCTCCACTTT.

V usage is TRBV19 and J usage is TRBJ1-1, with D unresolved. The CDR3 loop spans 13 amino acids. Trimming left V 6 bases short and J 6 bases short, with 14 bases between. The germline CDR1 and CDR2 sequences are LNHDA and SQIVND (reference sequence). The CDR3 nucleotides are TGTGCCAGTAGCACGGGAGTGAGCTCTGAAGCTTTCTTT. As protein: CASSTGVSSEAFF.

This clone showed up just once. This chain links TRBV18 with TRBJ1-1; D perhaps matches TRBD1 (6 bases). The CDR3 spans 15 residues. Trimming took 6 bases from V and 9 from J, leaving 23 bases between them. The germline gives CDR1 KGHSH, CDR2 LQKENI. For the CDR3, the DNA is TGTGCCAGCTCCCCCGACGGTACCCGTGGGGGCCAAGCTTTCTTT. This codes for CASSPDGTRGGQAFF.

On this clone itself: At one boundary the junction diverges from the germline segment, which might be a read error. The rearrangement links TRBV6-1 to TRBJ1-5; tentative D call: TRBD1 (6 bases). Germline CDR1 and CDR2: MNHNS and SASEGT. The CDR3 is 15 amino acids. The CDR3 DNA reads as TGTGCCAGCAGGGAAGGACAGCATAGCAATCAGCCCCAGCATTTT. This sequence encodes CASREGQHSNQPQHF.

V gene TRBV5-1 combines with J gene TRBJ2-5; the match to TRBD1 covers 8 bases. CDR3 length: 14 residues. The germline V gene encodes CDR1 SGHRS and CDR2 YFSETQ. V trimming: 3 bases; J trimming: 1 base; junction bases outside the gene matches: 2. The CDR3, as DNA: TGCGCCAGCAGCTCGGGACAGGTCCAAGAGACCCAGTACTTC. Its translation: CASSSGQVQETQYF.

The chain is built from TRBV28 and TRBJ2-7, with 10 bases aligning to TRBD2. Losses at the gene ends were 0 bases for V and 3 bases for J; bases not matched to a gene: 2. Germline V lookup: CDR1 MDHEN, CDR2 SYDVKM. The CDR3 is made up of 15 amino acids. The CDR3 region is CASSLWASGSYEQYF. CDR3 in DNA: TGTGCCAGCAGTTTATGGGCTAGCGGGAGCTACGAGCAGTACTTC.

The genes are TRBV7-6 and TRBJ1-3, with D possibly matching TRBD1 (5 bases). Germline CDR1 is SGHVS and CDR2 is FNYEAQ. Deletions cut 3 bases from V and 0 bases from J, with 12 bases between. There are 16 residues in the CDR3. The CDR3 nucleotides are TGTGCCAGCAGCTTCGGGACTCCCAGCTCTGGAAACACCATATATTTT. It yields the protein CASSFGTPSSGNTIYF.

This chain uses TRBV4-1 with TRBJ1-6, with D perhaps matching TRBD1 (5 bases). This CDR3 has 18 residues. Per the germline V gene, CDR1 is MGHRA and CDR2 is YSYEKL. V lost 3 bases to trimming and J lost 1 base, with 16 bases between them. The CDR3 DNA follows: TGCGCCAGCAGCCATCAAAACTCCCAGGGATCCTATAATTCACCCCTCCACTTT. It yields the protein CASSHQNSQGSYNSPLHF.

Written as DNA, the CDR3 is TGTGCCAGCAGTCCTCCGGGACTAGCGGGAGGGCCCGGGGAGACCCAGTACTTC. It specifies CASSPPGLAGGPGETQYF. The chain combines TRBV6-6 with TRBJ2-5; 16 bases are shared with TRBD2. V shed 5 bases, J shed 5 bases, and the junction held 11 bases outside the gene matches. The CDR3 runs to 18 residues. Germline V lookup: CDR1 MNHNY, CDR2 SVGAGI (reference sequence).

This chain links TRBV6-6 with TRBJ2-7; 15 bases agree with TRBD2. Trimming cost V 5 bases and J 2 bases; bases outside gene matches: 7. Germline CDR1 is MNHNY and CDR2 is SVGAGI (reference sequence). The CDR3 is 17 amino acids. The CDR3 DNA follows: TGTGCCAGCAGTCAAACTCGGACTAGCGGGAGGGCCTACGAGCAGTACTTC. This translates into CASSQTRTSGRAYEQYF.

V and J are TRBV5-6 and TRBJ1-4; weak D call: TRBD1 (6 bases). This CDR3 is built from 15 residues. Germline V gene data show CDR1 as SGHDT and CDR2 as YYEEEE. The ends were cut back, 4 bases at V and 6 bases at J, with 16 bases in the middle. DNA of the CDR3: TGTGCCAGCAGCCCCGCCGGGAGGGGGGATGAAAAACTGTTTTTT. It yields the protein CASSPAGRGDEKLFF.

The J gene is TRBJ2-1, the V gene TRBV18, with TRBD1 matching 10 bases. Unmatched junction bases numbered 1, after V lost 3 bases and J lost 2 bases. Germline values: CDR1 KGHSH, CDR2 LQKENI. The CDR3 consists of 15 residues. CDR3 in amino acids: CASSPGTGAYNEQFF. DNA for the CDR3: TGTGCCAGCTCACCCGGGACAGGGGCCTACAATGAGCAGTTCTTC.

The chain has TRBV30 and TRBJ2-2; D is possibly TRBD2 (6 bases). The CDR3 extends over 16 amino acids. Trimming removed 0 bases at V and 2 bases at J, with 13 bases between. Germline CDR1 reads GTSNPN; CDR2 reads SVGIG (reference sequence). In DNA, the CDR3 is TGTGCCTGGAGTGTACTAGGGACTCAAAACACCGGGGAGCTGTTTTTT. Protein product: CAWSVLGTQNTGELFF.

The rearrangement uses TRBV5-1 and TRBJ2-3, with a possible D match to TRBD1 (5 bases). CDR3 length: 16 residues. Germline lookup yields CDR1 SGHRS and CDR2 YFSETQ. V lost 0 bases and J 2 bases, leaving 13 bases between the germline ends. The CDR3 coding sequence is TGCGCCAGCAGCTTGGAAGGCAGGGAAGTCACAGATACGCAGTATTTT. It encodes CASSLEGREVTDTQYF.

The rearrangement joins TRBV5-1 to TRBJ1-3; tentative D call: TRBD1 (6 bases). Trimming left V 4 bases short and J 0 bases short, with 11 bases between. This CDR3 spans 15 amino acids. Germline CDR1 and CDR2: SGHRS and YFSETQ. The CDR3 nucleotides are TGCGCCAGCAGCGAAGGGGGAAACTCTGGAAACACCATATATTTT. As protein: CASSEGGNSGNTIYF.

A note on this clone: Other DNA sequences in this specimen translate into the identical CDR3. The chain uses TRBV19 and TRBJ1-5; no clear D. Trimming shortened V by 1 base and J by 4 bases, and 14 bases separated the two germline ends. Germline CDR1 reads LNHDA; CDR2 reads SQIVND (reference sequence). CDR3 length: 16 residues. The chain's CDR3 is CASSIGGGGSNQPQHF. CDR3 DNA: TGTGCCAGTAGTATAGGAGGTGGCGGGAGTAATCAGCCCCAGCATTTT.

The V gene is TRBV12-3 or TRBV12-4, the J gene TRBJ1-3, with D unresolved. The CDR3 runs 13 residues. Trimming stripped 1 base from V and 11 bases from J, with 12 bases between. This CDR3 reads CASSLGSEAAIYF. The CDR3 DNA is TGTGCCAGCAGTTTAGGCTCTGAGGCTGCCATATATTTT.

The chain has TRBV7-8 and TRBJ2-7, with a possible D match to TRBD2 (7 bases). Trimming stripped 1 base from V and 6 bases from J, with 22 bases between. Germline CDR1 reads SGHVS; CDR2 reads FQNEAQ. The CDR3 extends over 17 amino acids. The CDR3 DNA follows: TGTGCCAGCAGCTTAGTTAGTGGCGGGGGCCCCTTTGGCGAGCAGTACTTC. Translation: CASSLVSGGGPFGEQYF.

This clone was counted a single time. This sequence joins TRBV2 and TRBJ1-2; 12 bases agree with TRBD1. CDR1 is SNHLY, CDR2 FYNNEI, per germline. The V and J ends lost 7 bases and 7 bases, in that order; junction bases with no gene match: 4. The CDR3 is 13 residues long. The CDR3, as DNA: TGTGCCAGCACTGGGACAGGGGGCATTGGCTACACCTTC. It is translated as CASTGTGGIGYTF.

The V gene is TRBV6-5, the J gene TRBJ2-2, with 8 nucleotides matching TRBD2. From germline, CDR1 is MNHEY and CDR2 SVGAGI. The CDR3 runs to 16 residues. The junction had 6 bases not matched to a gene; V was cut back by 2 bases and J by 4 bases. CDR3 in amino acids: CASSYGSGGLTGELFF. CDR3 bases: TGTGCCAGCAGTTACGGATCGGGGGGGCTCACCGGGGAGCTGTTTTTT.

This sequence joins TRBV19 and TRBJ1-1, with a weak D call TRBD1 (5 bases). V shed 1 base and J shed 2 bases, with 14 bases lying between them. Per germline, CDR1 LNHDA and CDR2 SQIVND (reference sequence). The CDR3 has 16 residues. CDR3 sequence: CASSIARRVRNTEAFF. CDR3 coding DNA: TGTGCCAGTAGTATAGCGCGCAGGGTGAGAAACACTGAAGCTTTCTTT. Looking up the rest from reference TRBV19 and TRBJ1-1 gives the full variable domain: DGGITQSPKYLFRKEGQNVTLSCEQNLNHDAMYWYRQDPGQGLRLIYYSQIVNDFQKGDIAEGYSVSREKKESFPLTVTSAQKNPTAFYLCASSIARRVRNTEAFFGQGTRLTVV.

This clone showed up just once. DNA for the CDR3: TGTGCCAGCAGTTACTCGAGACAGAACGAGCAGTACTTC. Its protein is CASSYSRQNEQYF. The chain employs TRBV6-6 and TRBJ2-7; tentative D call: TRBD1 (5 bases). V lost 0 bases to trimming and J lost 5 bases, with 8 bases between them. The CDR3 extends over 13 amino acids. Germline lookup yields CDR1 MNHNY and CDR2 SVGAGI (reference sequence).

V is TRBV30 and J is TRBJ1-2, with 9 nucleotides matching TRBD1. CDR3 length equals 13 residues. Germline CDR1 is GTSNPN and CDR2 is SVGIG (reference sequence). The ends lost 3 bases at V and 9 bases at J; junction bases unmatched: 8. CDR3 amino acids: CAWRRTGTGSYTF. CDR3 nucleotides: TGTGCCTGGAGAAGGACCGGGACAGGGAGCTACACCTTC.

The V call is TRBV7-3, the J call TRBJ2-3, with D unresolved. This CDR3 is 12 amino acids long. With 5 bases removed from V and 6 bases from J, the gap between germline ends came to 9 bases. Germline CDR1 is SGHTA and CDR2 is FQGTGA. This CDR3 reads CASSRNGDTQYF. CDR3 coding DNA: TGTGCCAGCAGCAGGAACGGGGATACGCAGTATTTT.

The chain recombines TRBV11-2 with TRBJ2-1, with 10 bases lining up with TRBD1. The germline V gene has CDR1 SGHAT and CDR2 FQNNGV. The CDR3 runs 16 residues. The V gene end was trimmed by 5 bases and the J gene end by 7 bases; junction bases not matched to a gene: 11. This CDR3 reads CASSPRDRGQENEQFF. CDR3 nucleotide sequence: TGTGCCAGCAGCCCCCGTGACAGGGGGCAGGAGAATGAGCAGTTCTTC.